This entry lists 2 T cell receptor beta chains sequenced from one sample in a study of shared clonotypes between healthy human individuals. The assay was immunoSEQ multiplex PCR, and TCRdb's table has in-frame clones only and misses some. The table lists more than 1 million clones, approximately 78% of them singletons. The sample was memory CD4+ T cells from PBMCs. The subset: CD45RA-negative fraction. The receptors originated from a man aged 18 to 35 in good health. Some clones in this sample may be carry-over from other donors' samples.

The chain couples TRBV29-1 to TRBJ2-1, with TRBD1 matching over 11 bases. Per germline, CDR1 SQVTM and CDR2 ANQGSEA. The CDR3 loop spans 16 amino acids. V lost 1 base to trimming and J lost 7 bases; unmatched junction nucleotides: 9. CDR3 in DNA: TGCAGCGTTGAAGGTCACCGGGACAGGGGGAGGAATGAGCAGTTCTTC. Its translation: CSVEGHRDRGRNEQFF.

The V call is TRBV6-1, the J call TRBJ2-5; D possibly corresponds to TRBD2 (6 bases). The V gene's germline CDR1 is MNHNS and CDR2 SASEGT. Trimming shortened V by 7 bases and J by 1 base, and 13 bases separated the two germline ends. The length of the CDR3 is 14 residues. The CDR3 spells CASIPAGGQETQYF. The CDR3 DNA sequence: TGTGCCAGCATTCCGGCCGGGGGCCAAGAGACCCAGTACTTC.